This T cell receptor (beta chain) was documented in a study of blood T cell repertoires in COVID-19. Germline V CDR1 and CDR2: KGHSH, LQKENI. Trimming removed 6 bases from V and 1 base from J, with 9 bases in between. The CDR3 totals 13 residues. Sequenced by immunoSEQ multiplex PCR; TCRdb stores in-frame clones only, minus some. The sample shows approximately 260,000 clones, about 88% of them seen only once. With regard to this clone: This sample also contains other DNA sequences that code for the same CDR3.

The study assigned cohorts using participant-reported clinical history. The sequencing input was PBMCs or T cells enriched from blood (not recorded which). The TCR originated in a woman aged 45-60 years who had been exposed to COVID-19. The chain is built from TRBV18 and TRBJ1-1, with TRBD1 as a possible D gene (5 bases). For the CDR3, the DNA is TGTGCCAGCTCCCTGCAGGGGAACACTGAAGCTTTCTTT. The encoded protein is CASSLQGNTEAFF.